This TCR beta chain was found in a study of brain T cells in children with intractable seizures. The study, taken as a whole, reports: HCMV serostatus was not known, and viral specificity came from CDR3 similarity only.

Described time point: blood from clinic visit 5 months post-surgery; TSC patient then seizure free. Patients received at least one anti-epileptic drug before surgery. The protocol was immunoSEQ multiplex PCR, while the TCRdb copy is restricted to in-frame clones and leaves out a portion. The sample yields about 340,000 clones, over 90% seen once. Details on this clone: The antigen is not known.

Deletions cut 7 bases from V and 3 bases from J, with 10 bases between. CDR1 is MNHNY, CDR2 SVGAGI, per germline (reference sequence). The CDR3 loop spans 13 amino acids. This TCR was recovered from a boy under two years old with tuberous sclerosis and intractable seizures. This chain joins TRBV6-6 and TRBJ1-5; tentative D call: TRBD1 (6 bases). Sequencing used peripheral blood, obtained about 5 months after surgery. The CDR3 here is CASNDRTNQPQHF. The CDR3 DNA reads TGTGCCAGCAACGACAGGACCAATCAGCCCCAGCATTTT.